This is a list of T cell receptor beta chains from one sample in a study of human T cells and chemical hapten exposure. Each CDR3 protein gets one entry after TCRdb re-called the RACE reads with MiXCR. This sample has 50,000 or so distinct CDR3 sequences, with approximately 9.9% found just once. The sequenced sample was whole blood, obtained in connection with sensitization to the hapten diphenylcyclopropenone (DPC). All receptors derive from a woman between 35 and 50 years old with alopecia areata. Some clones in this sample may be carry-over from other donors' samples. Both conserved end residues are part of each CDR3. The D gene is left open where the match is weak. Clone size, where shown, is once, few, many, or a class for clones that have expanded.

j_gene | v_gene | d_gene | abundance | CDR3nt | CDR3aa
TRBJ2-5 | TRBV20-1 | NA | NA | TGCAGTGTCGGCGGGTCCGTCCAAGAGACCCAGTACTTC | CSVGGSVQETQYF
TRBJ1-5 | TRBV2 | NA | NA | TGTGCCAGCAGAGGCGGCAGCAATCAGCCCCAGCATTTT | CASRGGSNQPQHF
TRBJ1-4 | TRBV12-3/TRBV12-4 | NA | NA | TGTGCCAGCAGTTTTGGACTGGGCCTGTTTTTT | CASSFGLGLFF
TRBJ2-2 | TRBV7-2 | NA | NA | TGTGCCAGCAGCACAATGGGCAGGATAGCGAACACCGGGGAGCTGTTTTTT | CASSTMGRIANTGELFF
TRBJ2-1 | TRBV6-6 | NA | many | TGTGCCAGCAGTTACTCGACAGGGACTAGGGGGGACAATGAGCAGTTCTTC | CASSYSTGTRGDNEQFF
TRBJ2-5 | TRBV7-6 | NA | few | TGTGCCAGCAGCCCCCACCGGGAAAGGCCCTTTGAGACCCAGTACTTC | CASSPHRERPFETQYF
TRBJ1-5 | TRBV7-2 | TRBD1 | NA | TGTGCCAGCAGCAAACAGGGGGGGTACAATCAGCCCCAGCATTTT | CASSKQGGYNQPQHF
TRBJ2-7 | TRBV11-2 | NA | medium-sized | TGTGCCAGCAGCCCCCCATTGACAACCTACGAGCAGTACTTC | CASSPPLTTYEQYF
TRBJ2-4 | TRBV20-1 | TRBD2 | NA | TGCAGTGCTTGGTATTCGGGACTAGCGAAAAACATTCAGTACTTC | CSAWYSGLAKNIQYF
TRBJ2-1 | TRBV13 | NA | few | TGTGCCAGCAGCGGGGGCCTCCCGGCCTACAATGAGCAGTTCTTC | CASSGGLPAYNEQFF
TRBJ2-3 | TRBV6-4 | TRBD1 | NA | TGTGCCAGCAGTGTCGGGACAGGGGGCAGGTATACGCAGTATTTT | CASSVGTGGRYTQYF
TRBJ2-7 | TRBV21-1 | NA | many | TGTGCCAGCAGTTCGAACCGACTAGCCATCTACGAGCAGTACTTC | CASSSNRLAIYEQYF
TRBJ2-7 | TRBV10-3 | NA | many | TGTGCCATCAGCGACAGATACTCCTACGAGCAGTACTTC | CAISDRYSYEQYF
TRBJ1-4 | TRBV29-1 | NA | many | TGCAGCGTTGTCCCCGGGACCAGTGAAAAACTGTTTTTT | CSVVPGTSEKLFF
TRBJ2-3 | TRBV4-2 | NA | few | TGTGCCAGCAGCCAGGAATCTAGCACAGATACGCAGTATTTT | CASSQESSTDTQYF
TRBJ2-7 | TRBV2 | TRBD2 | few | TGTGCCAGCAGGGGGAGGGCCTCCTACGAGCAGTACTTC | CASRGRASYEQYF
TRBJ2-3 | TRBV5-1 | NA | many | TGCGCCAGCAGCTCGAGGACAAGCACAGATACGCAGTATTTT | CASSSRTSTDTQYF
TRBJ2-4 | TRBV12-3/TRBV12-4 | NA | NA | TGTGCCAGCAGTTTAAGGTCACCTGAGGACATTCAGTACTTC | CASSLRSPEDIQYF
TRBJ1-1 | TRBV28 | TRBD1 | NA | TGTGCCACACAGGGGTTGATGAACACTGAAGCTTTCTTT | CATQGLMNTEAFF
TRBJ2-7 | TRBV29-1 | TRBD2 | NA | TGCAGCGCCAAAGGGCCTCTAGCGGGGGGTCCTTGGCGGCAGTACTTC | CSAKGPLAGGPWRQYF
TRBJ2-1 | TRBV15 | TRBD2 | NA | TGTGCCACCAGCACAAGACTAGCGGGGGAGATATATGAGCAGTTCTTC | CATSTRLAGEIYEQFF
TRBJ1-1 | TRBV12-5 | TRBD1 | few | TGTGCTAGTGGTATGGCCCGCTCTGGGACAGGTGTAATGAACACTGAAGCTTTCTTT | CASGMARSGTGVMNTEAFF
TRBJ2-3 | TRBV5-1 | TRBD1 | many | TGCGCCAGCAGCCGCGGACAGGGCACTGGAGATACGCAGTATTTT | CASSRGQGTGDTQYF
TRBJ2-3 | TRBV6-2/TRBV6-3 | TRBD1 | NA | TGTGCCAGCTTCGCAGGGGGCAAAGATACGCAGTATTTT | CASFAGGKDTQYF
TRBJ2-7 | TRBV7-9 | NA | few | TGTGCCAGCAGCTTATCTCGGTCCTACGAGCAGTACTTC | CASSLSRSYEQYF
TRBJ1-6 | TRBV6-4 | NA | NA | TGTGCCAGCAGTGAGTCGGAGGATAATTCACCCCTCCACTTT | CASSESEDNSPLHF
TRBJ1-4 | TRBV6-1 | TRBD1 | NA | TGTGCCAGCAGCTCAAACAGGGGCAATAATGAAAAACTGTTTTTT | CASSSNRGNNEKLFF
TRBJ2-7 | TRBV7-9 | NA | many | TGTGCCAGCAGCCCCAAGGCGGCCTTCCTGGGACCGATCTTCTACGAGCAGTACTTC | CASSPKAAFLGPIFYEQYF
TRBJ2-6 | TRBV7-3 | TRBD1 | NA | TGTGCCAGCAGCACAGACAGGGCGGTTCCTGGGGCCAACGTCCTGACTTTC | CASSTDRAVPGANVLTF
TRBJ2-1 | TRBV7-3 | NA | few | TGTGCCAGCGTGGCTAGCGTGGCCTCTAATGAGCAGTTCTTC | CASVASVASNEQFF
TRBJ1-6 | TRBV27 | NA | NA | TGTGCCAGGGACACCAATTCACCCCTCCACTTT | CARDTNSPLHF
TRBJ2-1 | TRBV11-2 | NA | many | TGTGCCAGCAGCTTAATGACGGGGGCTTCCTACAATGAGCAGTTCTTC | CASSLMTGASYNEQFF
TRBJ2-7 | TRBV4-3 | TRBD1 | NA | TGCGCCAGCAGCCAAGGACAGGGAACCTACGAGCAGTACTTC | CASSQGQGTYEQYF
TRBJ2-3 | TRBV6-2/TRBV6-3 | TRBD2 | NA | TGTGCCAGCAGCTCCGGACTAGCGGGGGACACAGATACGCAGTATTTT | CASSSGLAGDTDTQYF
TRBJ2-7 | TRBV20-1 | NA | many | TGCAGTGCTAGAACGGGCGGGGTGCTCGAGCAGTACTTC | CSARTGGVLEQYF
TRBJ2-1 | TRBV4-1 | TRBD2 | NA | TGCGCCAGCAGCCAAGAGCTCGAGCGGGGTTACAATGAGCAGTTCTTC | CASSQELERGYNEQFF
TRBJ1-3 | TRBV6-6 | TRBD1 | many | TGTGCCAGCAGCCGGACAGGGGCTGGAAACACCATATATTTT | CASSRTGAGNTIYF
TRBJ2-3 | TRBV6-6 | TRBD1 | few | TGTGCCAGCAGTTACTCCCGGGACAGGGACACAGATACGCAGTATTTT | CASSYSRDRDTDTQYF
TRBJ1-3 | TRBV7-9 | NA | few | TGTGCCAGCAGTTTCGACAGGTCGGGAGGAAACACCATATATTTT | CASSFDRSGGNTIYF
TRBJ2-1 | TRBV7-9 | NA | few | TGTGCCAGCAGCCCCGGAATCGTGGGCGCCGGAAGCAATGAGCAGTTCTTC | CASSPGIVGAGSNEQFF
TRBJ1-5 | TRBV27 | NA | many | TGTGCCAGCAGTACTCAGACTAGGGAGCCCCAGCATTTT | CASSTQTREPQHF
TRBJ1-2 | TRBV6-2/TRBV6-3 | NA | few | TGTGCCAGCAGTTACTCTGAGACGGATGGCTACACCTTC | CASSYSETDGYTF
TRBJ1-2 | TRBV5-6 | NA | few | TGTGCCAGCAGCGCCCGACAGGACTCCTATGGCTACACCTTC | CASSARQDSYGYTF
TRBJ1-5 | TRBV19 | TRBD1 | NA | TGTGCCAGTAGTGTTACAGGGGGACCCATGCATTTT | CASSVTGGPMHF
TRBJ2-2 | TRBV30 | NA | NA | TGTGCCTGGGCGCAGGGGTTGACCGGGGAGCTGTTTTTT | CAWAQGLTGELFF
TRBJ2-7 | TRBV5-6 | NA | NA | TGTGCCAGCAGCTTGGCCGTCAGAGACTACGAGCAGTACTTC | CASSLAVRDYEQYF